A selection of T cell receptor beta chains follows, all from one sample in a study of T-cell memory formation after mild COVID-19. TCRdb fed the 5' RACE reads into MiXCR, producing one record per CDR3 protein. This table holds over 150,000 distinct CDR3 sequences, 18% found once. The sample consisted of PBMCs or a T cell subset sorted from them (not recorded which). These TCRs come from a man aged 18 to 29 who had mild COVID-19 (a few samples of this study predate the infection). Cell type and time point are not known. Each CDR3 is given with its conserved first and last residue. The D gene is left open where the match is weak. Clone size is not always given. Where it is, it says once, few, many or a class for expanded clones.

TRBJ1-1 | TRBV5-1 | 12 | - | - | TGCGCCAGCAGCTTGTATGGGACCGGAGCTTTCTTT | CASSLYGTGAFF
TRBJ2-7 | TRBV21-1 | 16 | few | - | TGTGCCAGCAGCAAAGCTGCCACCCTAAAACCCTACGAGCAGTACTTC | CASSKAATLKPYEQYF
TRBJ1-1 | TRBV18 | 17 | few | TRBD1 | TGTGCCAGCTCACCACCAAACACCGGACAGGGGTTCACTGAAGCTTTCTTT | CASSPPNTGQGFTEAFF
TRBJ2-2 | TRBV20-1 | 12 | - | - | TGCAGTGCTAGAAGGGATTTAGGGGAGCTGTTTTTT | CSARRDLGELFF
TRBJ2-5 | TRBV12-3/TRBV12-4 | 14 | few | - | TGTGCCAGCAGTTTAGGACCGGGGGAAGAGACCCAGTACTTC | CASSLGPGEETQYF
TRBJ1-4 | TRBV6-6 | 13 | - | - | TGTGCCAGCAGTTACGCGGGGGTGAGGAAACTGTTTTTT | CASSYAGVRKLFF
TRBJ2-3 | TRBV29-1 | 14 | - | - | TGCAGCGCGGCTGGTTTTGCTAGCACAGATACGCAGTATTTT | CSAAGFASTDTQYF
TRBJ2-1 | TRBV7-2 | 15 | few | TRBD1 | TGTGCCAGCAGCTTAGAAGGGACAGGTAGAGATGAGCAGTTCTTC | CASSLEGTGRDEQFF
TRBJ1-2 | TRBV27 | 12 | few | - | TGTGCCAGCAGTTCCCCTCCCGGTGGCTACACCTTC | CASSSPPGGYTF
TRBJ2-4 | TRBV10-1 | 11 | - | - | TGCGCCAGCAGTGAGGGGAACATTCAGTACTTC | CASSEGNIQYF
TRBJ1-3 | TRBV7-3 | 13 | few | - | TGTGCCAGCAGCACCATCCCCGGAAACACCATATATTTT | CASSTIPGNTIYF
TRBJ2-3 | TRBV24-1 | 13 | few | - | TGTGCCACCAGACGACAGCTCACAGATACGCAGTATTTT | CATRRQLTDTQYF
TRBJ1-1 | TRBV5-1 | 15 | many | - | TGCGCCAGCAGCTTGGGGCTACTAGAGAACACTGAAGCTTTCTTT | CASSLGLLENTEAFF
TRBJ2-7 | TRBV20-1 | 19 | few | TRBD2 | TGCAGTGCTCGACGAAAGACCGGGACTAGCGTCGCCTCCACCTACGAGCAGTACTTC | CSARRKTGTSVASTYEQYF
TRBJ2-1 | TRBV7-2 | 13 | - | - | TGTGCCAGCAGCTATACAGGGAACAATGAGCAGTTCTTC | CASSYTGNNEQFF
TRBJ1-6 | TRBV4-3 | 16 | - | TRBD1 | TGCGCCAGCAGCCAATACCGGGACAGGGGTAATTCACCCCTCCACTTT | CASSQYRDRGNSPLHF
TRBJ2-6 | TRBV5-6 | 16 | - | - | TGTGCCAGCAGCAAAATAACTAGCTCTGGGGCCAACGTCCTGACTTTC | CASSKITSSGANVLTF
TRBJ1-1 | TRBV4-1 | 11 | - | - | TGCGCCAGCAGCCAACAGGAGAGGGCTTTCTTT | CASSQQERAFF
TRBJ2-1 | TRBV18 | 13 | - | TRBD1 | TGTGCCAGCTCACCACCTATGGGACAGGGGCAGTTCTTC | CASSPPMGQGQFF
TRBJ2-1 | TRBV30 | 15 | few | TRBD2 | TGTGCCTGGGCACCGGGACTAGCGGGGAGGGATGAGCAGTTCTTC | CAWAPGLAGRDEQFF
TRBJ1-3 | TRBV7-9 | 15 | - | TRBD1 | TGTGCCAGCAGCCACAATACAGGGGGCGCTTACACCATATATTTT | CASSHNTGGAYTIYF
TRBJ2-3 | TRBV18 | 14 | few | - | TGTGCCAGCTCACCTGCCCTGATCGGAGATACGCAGTATTTT | CASSPALIGDTQYF
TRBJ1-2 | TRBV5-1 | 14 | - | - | TGCGCCAGCAGCTGGGGGCCAGGGACTCAGGGCTACACCTTC | CASSWGPGTQGYTF
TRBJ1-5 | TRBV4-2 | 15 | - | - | TGTGCCAGCAGCCCCTACGGGCAGGGCTATCAGCCCCAGCATTTT | CASSPYGQGYQPQHF
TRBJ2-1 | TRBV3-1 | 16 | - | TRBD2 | TGTGCCAGCAGCCGACCGGGAGCGGGGTCCTACAATGAGCAGTTCTTC | CASSRPGAGSYNEQFF
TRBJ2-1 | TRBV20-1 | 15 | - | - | TGCAGTGCCATAATTCCTCCCGGACGCTTCAATGAGCAGTTCTTC | CSAIIPPGRFNEQFF
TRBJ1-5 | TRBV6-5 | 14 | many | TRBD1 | TGTGCCAGCAGTTCAGACAGGGGAGGTCAGCCCCAGCATTTT | CASSSDRGGQPQHF
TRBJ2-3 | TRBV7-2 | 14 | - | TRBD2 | TGTGCCAGCAGCTTAGAGCGGGGTTCAGATACGCAGTATTTT | CASSLERGSDTQYF
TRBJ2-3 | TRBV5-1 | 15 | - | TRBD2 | TGCGCCAGCAGCTTGGATCCCCGGGGAGGGGATACGCAGTATTTT | CASSLDPRGGDTQYF
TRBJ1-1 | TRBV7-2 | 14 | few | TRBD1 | TGTGCCAGCAGACGGGACAGGGATGTGGCTGAAGCTTTCTTT | CASRRDRDVAEAFF
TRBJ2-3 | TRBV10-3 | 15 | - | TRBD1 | TGTGCCATCACCAGAGGACAGGGGGGGACAGATACGCAGTATTTT | CAITRGQGGTDTQYF
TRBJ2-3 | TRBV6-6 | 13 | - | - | TGTGCCAGCAGCTCAGCGAGGACATCGACGCAGTATTTT | CASSSARTSTQYF